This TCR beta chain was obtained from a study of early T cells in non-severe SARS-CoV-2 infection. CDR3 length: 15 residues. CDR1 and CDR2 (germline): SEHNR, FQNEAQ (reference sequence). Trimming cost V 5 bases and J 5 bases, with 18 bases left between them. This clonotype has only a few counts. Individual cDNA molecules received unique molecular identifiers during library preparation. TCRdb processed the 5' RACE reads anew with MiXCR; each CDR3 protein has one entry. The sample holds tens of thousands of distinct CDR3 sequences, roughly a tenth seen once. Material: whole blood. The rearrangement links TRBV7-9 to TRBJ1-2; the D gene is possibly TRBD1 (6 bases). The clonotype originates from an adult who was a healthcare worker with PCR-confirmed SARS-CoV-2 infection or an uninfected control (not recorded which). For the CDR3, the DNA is TGTGCCAGCAGCCGAGGACAGCCCCCTAGGTATGGCTACACCTTC. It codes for CASSRGQPPRYGYTF. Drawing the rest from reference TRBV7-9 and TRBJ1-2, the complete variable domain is DTGVSQNPRHKITKRGQNVTFRCDPISEHNRLYWYRQTLGQGPEFLTYFQNEAQLEKSRLLSDRFSAERPKGSFSTLEIQRTEQGDSAMYLCASSRGQPPRYGYTFGSGTRLTVV.